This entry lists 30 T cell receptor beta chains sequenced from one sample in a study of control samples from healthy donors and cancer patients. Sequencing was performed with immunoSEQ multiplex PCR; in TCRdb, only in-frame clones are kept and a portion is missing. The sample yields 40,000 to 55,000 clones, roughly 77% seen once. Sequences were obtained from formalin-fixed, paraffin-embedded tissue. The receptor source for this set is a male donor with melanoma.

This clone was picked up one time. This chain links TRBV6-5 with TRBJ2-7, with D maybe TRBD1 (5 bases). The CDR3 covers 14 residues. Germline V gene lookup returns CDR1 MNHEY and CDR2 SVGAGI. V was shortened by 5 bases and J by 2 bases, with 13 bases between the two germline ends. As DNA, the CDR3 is TGTGCCAGCAGTACCCGACAGATGCCCTACGAGCAGTACTTC. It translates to CASSTRQMPYEQYF.

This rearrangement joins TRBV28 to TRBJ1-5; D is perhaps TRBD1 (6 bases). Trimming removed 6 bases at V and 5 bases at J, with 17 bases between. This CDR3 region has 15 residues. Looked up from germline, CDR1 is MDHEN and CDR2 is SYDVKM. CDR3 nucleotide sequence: TGTGCCAGCAGCTACCTTAACAGGGACCATCAGCCCCAGCATTTT. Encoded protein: CASSYLNRDHQPQHF.

The CDR3 DNA reads TGTGCCAGCAGCCACAGACCCGGGACAGGGACCGGGGCCAAAAACATTCAGTACTTC. This translates into CASSHRPGTGTGAKNIQYF. V usage is TRBV4-2 and J usage is TRBJ2-4; 9 bases fit TRBD1. This CDR3 spans 19 amino acids. The junction had 13 bases not matched to a gene; V was cut back by 3 bases and J by 1 base. Germline CDR1 is LGHNA and CDR2 is YNFKEQ.

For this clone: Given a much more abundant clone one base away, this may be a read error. The CDR3 region is CANRATHEAFF. CDR3 sequence (DNA): TGTGCCAACAGGGCCACACACGAGGCTTTCTTT. The chain couples TRBV2 to TRBJ1-1; D possibly corresponds to TRBD1 (6 bases). The CDR3 has 11 amino acids. Trimming removed 10 bases at V and 11 bases at J, with 17 bases between. Germline V gene sequence: CDR1 SNHLY, CDR2 FYNNEI.

CDR3 DNA: TGCGCCAGCGGACTAGCGGCGGGGCCTTCCTACGAGCAGTACTTC. Translated, it gives CASGLAAGPSYEQYF. The chain employs TRBV4-1 and TRBJ2-7; 10 positions agree with TRBD2. Germline CDR1 is MGHRA and CDR2 is YSYEKL. V trimming: 8 bases; J trimming: 1 base; junction bases outside the gene matches: 8. The CDR3 runs to 15 residues.

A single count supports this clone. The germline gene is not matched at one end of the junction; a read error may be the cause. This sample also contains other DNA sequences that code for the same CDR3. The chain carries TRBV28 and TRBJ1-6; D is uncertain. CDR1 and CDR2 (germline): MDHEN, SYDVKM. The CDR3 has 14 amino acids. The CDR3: CASTFYEVDSPLHF. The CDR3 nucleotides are TGTGCCAGCACGTTTTATGAGGTGGATTCACCTCTCCACTTT.

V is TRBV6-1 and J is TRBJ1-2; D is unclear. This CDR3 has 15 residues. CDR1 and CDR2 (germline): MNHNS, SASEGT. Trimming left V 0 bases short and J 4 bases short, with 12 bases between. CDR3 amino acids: CASSEAQADIYGYTF. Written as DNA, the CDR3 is TGTGCCAGCAGTGAAGCGCAGGCAGACATCTATGGCTACACCTTC.

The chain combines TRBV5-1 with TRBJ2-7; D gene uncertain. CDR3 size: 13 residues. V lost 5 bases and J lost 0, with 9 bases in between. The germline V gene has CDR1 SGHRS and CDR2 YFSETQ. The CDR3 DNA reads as TGCGCCAGCAGTCTTCCGAACTCCTACGAGCAGTACTTC. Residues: CASSLPNSYEQYF.

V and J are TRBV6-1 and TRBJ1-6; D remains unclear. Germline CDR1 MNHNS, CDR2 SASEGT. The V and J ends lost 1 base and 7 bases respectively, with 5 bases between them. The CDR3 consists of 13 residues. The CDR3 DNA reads TGTGCCAGCAGTGAAGGAAACAATTCACCCCTCCACTTT. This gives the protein CASSEGNNSPLHF.

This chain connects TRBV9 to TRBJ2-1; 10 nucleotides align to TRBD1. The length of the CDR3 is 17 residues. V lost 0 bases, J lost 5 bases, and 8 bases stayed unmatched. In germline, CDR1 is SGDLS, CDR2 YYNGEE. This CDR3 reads CASSVALTGGFDNEQFF. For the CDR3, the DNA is TGTGCCAGCAGCGTAGCCCTGACAGGGGGCTTCGACAATGAGCAGTTCTTC.

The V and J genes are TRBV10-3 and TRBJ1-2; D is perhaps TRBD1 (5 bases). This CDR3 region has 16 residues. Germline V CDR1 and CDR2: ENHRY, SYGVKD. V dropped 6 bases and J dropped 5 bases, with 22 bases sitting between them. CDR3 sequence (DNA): TGTGCCATCAGCAGTTCCGAGACCGGGACGTTGTATGGCTACACCTTC. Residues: CAISSSETGTLYGYTF.

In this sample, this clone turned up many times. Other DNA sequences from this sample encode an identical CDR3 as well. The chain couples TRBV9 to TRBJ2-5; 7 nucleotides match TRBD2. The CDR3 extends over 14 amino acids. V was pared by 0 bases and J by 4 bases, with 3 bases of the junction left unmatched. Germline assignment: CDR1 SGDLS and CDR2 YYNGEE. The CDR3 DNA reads TGTGCCAGCAGCGTAGGAATAGCGGGAGAGACCCAGTACTTC. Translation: CASSVGIAGETQYF.

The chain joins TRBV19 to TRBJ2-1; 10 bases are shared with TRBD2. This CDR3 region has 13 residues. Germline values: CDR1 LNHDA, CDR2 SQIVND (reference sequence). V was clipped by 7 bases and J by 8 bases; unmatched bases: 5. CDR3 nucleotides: TGTGCCAGTATGTTCCTAGCGGGAGATGAGCAGTTCTTC. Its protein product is CASMFLAGDEQFF.

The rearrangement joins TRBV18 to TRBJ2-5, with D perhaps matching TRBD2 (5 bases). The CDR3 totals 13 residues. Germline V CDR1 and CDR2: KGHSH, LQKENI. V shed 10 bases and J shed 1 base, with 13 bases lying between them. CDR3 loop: CATTRTLQETQYF. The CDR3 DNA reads TGTGCCACAACCCGGACTCTCCAAGAGACCCAGTACTTC.

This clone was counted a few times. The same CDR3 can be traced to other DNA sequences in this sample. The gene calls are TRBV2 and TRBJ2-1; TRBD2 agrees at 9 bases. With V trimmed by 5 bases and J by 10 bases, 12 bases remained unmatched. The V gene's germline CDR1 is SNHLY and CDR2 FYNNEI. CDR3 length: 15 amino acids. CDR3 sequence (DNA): TGTGCCAGCAGTCTTAGCGGGAGAGGGGTGGGCGAGCAGTTCTTC. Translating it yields CASSLSGRGVGEQFF.

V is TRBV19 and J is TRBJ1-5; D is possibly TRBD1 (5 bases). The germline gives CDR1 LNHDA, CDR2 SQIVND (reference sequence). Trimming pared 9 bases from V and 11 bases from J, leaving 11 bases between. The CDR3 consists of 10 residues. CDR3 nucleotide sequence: TGTGCCAGCAGGGATCCGACCCAGCATTTT. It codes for CASRDPTQHF.

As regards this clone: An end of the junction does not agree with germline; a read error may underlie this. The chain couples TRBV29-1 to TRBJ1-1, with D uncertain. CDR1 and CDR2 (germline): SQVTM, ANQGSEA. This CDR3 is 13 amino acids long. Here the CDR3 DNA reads TGCAGCGTTTTTGACGTCCTGAACACTGAAGTTTTCTTT. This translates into CSVFDVLNTEVFF.

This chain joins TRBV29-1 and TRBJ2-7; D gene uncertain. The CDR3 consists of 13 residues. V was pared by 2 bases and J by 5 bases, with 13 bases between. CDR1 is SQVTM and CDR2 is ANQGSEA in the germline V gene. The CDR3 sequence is CSVEIALVDEQYF. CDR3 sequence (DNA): TGCAGCGTTGAAATCGCCCTAGTGGACGAGCAGTACTTC.

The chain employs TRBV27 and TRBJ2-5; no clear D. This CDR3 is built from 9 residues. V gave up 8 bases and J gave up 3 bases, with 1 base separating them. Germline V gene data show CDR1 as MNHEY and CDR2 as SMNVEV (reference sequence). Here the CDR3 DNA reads TGTGCCAGCGAAGAGACCCAGTACTTC. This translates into CASEETQYF.

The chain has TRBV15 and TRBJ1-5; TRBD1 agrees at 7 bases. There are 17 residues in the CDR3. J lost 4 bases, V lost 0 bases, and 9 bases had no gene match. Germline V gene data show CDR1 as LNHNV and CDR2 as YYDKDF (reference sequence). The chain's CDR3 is CATSRDREGQTNQPQHF. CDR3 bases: TGTGCCACCAGCAGAGATCGAGAGGGACAGACTAATCAGCCCCAGCATTTT.

The CDR3 DNA sequence: TGTGCCAGCAGCTTAGTAGAGCGAATGGAGCAGTACTTC. Protein product: CASSLVERMEQYF. This chain links TRBV7-8 with TRBJ2-7; D is unclear. Between the trimmed V and J ends, which lost 1 base and 7 bases, there was a span of 11 bases. The CDR3 is 13 residues long. CDR1 and CDR2 (germline): SGHVS, FQNEAQ.

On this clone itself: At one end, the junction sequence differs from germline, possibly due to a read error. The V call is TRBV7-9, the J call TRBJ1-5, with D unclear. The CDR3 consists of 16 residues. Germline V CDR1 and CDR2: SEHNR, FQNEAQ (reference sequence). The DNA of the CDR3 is TGTGCCAACAGCTCCTCGGGGAGGGAGGGCAATCAGCCCCAGCATTTT. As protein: CANSSSGREGNQPQHF.

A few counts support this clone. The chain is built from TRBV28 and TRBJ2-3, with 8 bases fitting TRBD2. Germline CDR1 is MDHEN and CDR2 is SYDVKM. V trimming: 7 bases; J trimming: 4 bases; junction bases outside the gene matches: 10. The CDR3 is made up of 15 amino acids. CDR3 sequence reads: CASTTFAGGPDTQYF. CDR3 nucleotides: TGTGCCAGCACCACGTTCGCGGGAGGACCAGATACGCAGTATTTT. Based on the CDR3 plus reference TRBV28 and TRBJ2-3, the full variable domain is DVKVTQSSRYLVKRTGEKVFLECVQDMDHENMFWYRQDPGLGLRLIYFSYDVKMKEKGDIPEGYSVSREKKERFSLILESASTNQTSMYLCASTTFAGGPDTQYFGPGTRLTVL.

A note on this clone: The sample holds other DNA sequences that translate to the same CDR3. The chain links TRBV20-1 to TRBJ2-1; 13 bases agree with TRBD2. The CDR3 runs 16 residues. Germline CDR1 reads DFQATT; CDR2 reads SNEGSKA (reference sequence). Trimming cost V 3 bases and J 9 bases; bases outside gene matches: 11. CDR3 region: CSASRTSGSASSEQFF. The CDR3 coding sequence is TGCAGTGCTAGTCGGACTAGCGGGAGTGCGTCCAGTGAGCAGTTCTTC.

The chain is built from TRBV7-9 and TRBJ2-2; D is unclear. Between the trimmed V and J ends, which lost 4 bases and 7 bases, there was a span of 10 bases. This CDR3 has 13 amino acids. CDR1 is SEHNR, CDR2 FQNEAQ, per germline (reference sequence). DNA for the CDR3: TGTGCCAGCAGCTCCGGAATTTACGGGGAGCTGTTTTTT. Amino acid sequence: CASSSGIYGELFF. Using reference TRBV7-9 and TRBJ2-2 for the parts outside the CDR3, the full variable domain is DTGVSQNPRHKITKRGQNVTFRCDPISEHNRLYWYRQTLGQGPEFLTYFQNEAQLEKSRLLSDRFSAERPKGSFSTLEIQRTEQGDSAMYLCASSSGIYGELFFGEGSRLTVL.

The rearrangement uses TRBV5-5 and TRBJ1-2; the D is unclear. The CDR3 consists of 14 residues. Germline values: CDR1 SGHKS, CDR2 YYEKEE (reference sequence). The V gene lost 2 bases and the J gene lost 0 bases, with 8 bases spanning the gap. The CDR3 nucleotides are TGTGCCAGCAGCTTTAGCCTTACTAACTATGGCTACACCTTC. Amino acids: CASSFSLTNYGYTF.

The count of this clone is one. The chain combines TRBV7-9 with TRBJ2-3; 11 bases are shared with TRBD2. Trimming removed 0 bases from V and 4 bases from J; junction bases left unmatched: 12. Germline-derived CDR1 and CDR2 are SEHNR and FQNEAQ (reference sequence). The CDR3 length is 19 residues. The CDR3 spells CASSLAVAGGLGTSDTQYF. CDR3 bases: TGTGCCAGCAGCTTAGCGGTAGCGGGAGGGCTCGGCACATCAGATACGCAGTATTTT.

DNA for the CDR3: TGTGCCAGCAGCAACACAGGGGGCTCCTACGAGCAGTACTTC. It specifies CASSNTGGSYEQYF. The rearrangement uses TRBV28 and TRBJ2-7; 8 bases agree with TRBD1. CDR3 length: 14 residues. Germline trimming cut 6 bases from V and 0 bases from J; bases unmatched to any gene: 4. The germline gives CDR1 MDHEN, CDR2 SYDVKM.

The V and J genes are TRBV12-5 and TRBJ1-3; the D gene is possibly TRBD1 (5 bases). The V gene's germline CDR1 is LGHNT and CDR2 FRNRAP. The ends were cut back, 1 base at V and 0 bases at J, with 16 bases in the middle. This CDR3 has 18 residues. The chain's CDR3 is CASGLDPGYPSSGNTIYF. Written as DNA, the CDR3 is TGTGCTAGTGGTTTGGACCCAGGGTACCCGAGCTCTGGAAACACCATATATTTT.

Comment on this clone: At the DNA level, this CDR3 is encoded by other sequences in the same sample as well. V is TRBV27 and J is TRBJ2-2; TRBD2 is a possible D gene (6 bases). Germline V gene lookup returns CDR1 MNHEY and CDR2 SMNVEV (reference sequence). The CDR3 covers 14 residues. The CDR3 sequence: CATKGLGQTGELFF. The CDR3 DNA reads TGTGCTACAAAGGGACTCGGGCAAACTGGGGAGCTGTTTTTT.